This TCR beta chain was sequenced during a study of T cells in localized non-small cell lung cancer. Findings of the study overall: Clonality of T cells reached its maximum in uninvolved adjacent lung, surpassing tumor. The study linked higher blood T cell density to longer overall survival. Of the top 100 tumor clones, median approximately 50 were in adjacent lung, about 26 among its top 100. The study sequenced only one region of the tumor. As a result, intratumor heterogeneity could not be excluded and remains possible.

Germline V lookup: CDR1 MGHRA, CDR2 YSYEKL. The CDR3 is made up of 17 amino acids. The V and J ends lost 0 bases and 6 bases respectively, with 20 bases between them. A word on this clone: Its matching antigen is unknown.

Using immunoSEQ multiplex PCR, the repertoire was profiled, and TCRdb retains in-frame clones only, with some absent. The table has more than 15,000 clones, around 91% seen once; the top ten hold about 30%. V usage is TRBV4-1 and J usage is TRBJ2-5; D may be TRBD2 (5 bases). Sequencing was performed on peripheral blood, taken before any cancer treatment. This sequence was found in a female donor over 55 with stage III squamous cell lung carcinoma. The chain's CDR3 is CASSQDSLLASGKTQYF. The CDR3 DNA is TGCGCCAGCAGCCAAGATTCTTTGCTTGCTTCGGGAAAGACCCAGTACTTC.